This passage covers 27 T cell receptor beta chains from one sample sequenced in a study of control samples from healthy donors and cancer patients. Measured with immunoSEQ multiplex PCR; TCRdb has only the in-frame clones, and not every one. The data show 40,000 to 65,000 clones, roughly 87% seen once. Sample: PBMCs. Every receptor here comes from a man in his sixties with head and neck cancer.

The gene calls are TRBV4-1 and TRBJ2-7, with TRBD2 identical over 7 bases. Per the germline V gene, CDR1 is MGHRA and CDR2 is YSYEKL. The CDR3 runs 15 residues. J gave up 3 bases and V 2 bases, and 7 bases lay outside the gene matches. The CDR3, as DNA: TGCGCCAGCAGCCAAACGACTAGCAGAGACTACGAGCAGTACTTC. Protein sequence: CASSQTTSRDYEQYF.

This chain connects TRBV4-3 to TRBJ2-1; D gene uncertain. The CDR3 has 16 residues. Germline V gene data show CDR1 as LGHNA and CDR2 as YSLEER. Deletions cut 1 base from V and 1 base from J, with 11 bases between. This CDR3 is CASSQGATQSYNEQFF. CDR3 sequence (DNA): TGCGCCAGCAGCCAAGGCGCGACACAGTCCTACAATGAGCAGTTCTTC.

The V call is TRBV7-6, the J call TRBJ2-1; TRBD2 might be the D (6 bases). V lost 0 bases and J 10 bases, leaving 13 bases between the germline ends. Germline V gene sequence: CDR1 SGHVS, CDR2 FNYEAQ. This CDR3 has 14 amino acids. DNA of the CDR3: TGTGCCAGCAGCTTAGCGCACGGGGGAGTGGAGCAGTTCTTC. Translated, it gives CASSLAHGGVEQFF.

The chain combines TRBV7-2 with TRBJ2-3; D gene unclear. This CDR3 is built from 14 residues. The germline V gene has CDR1 SGHTA and CDR2 FQGNSA. V lost 5 bases and J lost 4, with 13 bases in between. CDR3 loop: CASSAEGRSDTQYF. The DNA of the CDR3 is TGTGCCAGCAGCGCGGAAGGTCGATCAGATACGCAGTATTTT.

The chain is built from TRBV7-2 and TRBJ1-2, with D maybe TRBD1 (5 bases). V shed 5 bases and J shed 3 bases, with 10 bases lying between them. The CDR3 has 13 amino acids. Germline CDR1 reads SGHTA; CDR2 reads FQGNSA. The DNA for the CDR3 is TGTGCCAGCAGCCCCGGGACTCACTATGGCTACACCTTC. This codes for CASSPGTHYGYTF.

The rearrangement uses TRBV5-1 and TRBJ2-7; 11 bases fit TRBD2. CDR1 and CDR2 (germline): SGHRS, YFSETQ. The CDR3 spans 18 residues. With V trimmed by 1 base and J by 0 bases, 9 bases remained unmatched. As DNA, the CDR3 is TGCGCCAGCAGCTTGAATCCTAGCGGGGGGTCGAGCTCCTACGAGCAGTACTTC. This encodes CASSLNPSGGSSSYEQYF.

This clone was detected once. The rearrangement uses TRBV7-2 and TRBJ1-2; tentatively, D is TRBD1 (6 bases). The CDR3 is 16 residues long. V lost 5 bases to trimming and J lost 1 base, with 17 bases between them. The germline V gene encodes CDR1 SGHTA and CDR2 FQGNSA. In DNA form, the CDR3 reads TGTGCCAGCAGCATAGATTTGGACAGCGATAACTATGGCTACACCTTC. Translated: CASSIDLDSDNYGYTF.

V usage is TRBV6-5 and J usage is TRBJ2-7; D gene unclear. Germline V gene data show CDR1 as MNHEY and CDR2 as SVGAGI. V was shortened by 3 bases and J by 5 bases, with 17 bases between the two germline ends. This CDR3 has 15 amino acids. CDR3 sequence: CASSYSPVGADEQYF. CDR3 nucleotides: TGTGCCAGCAGTTATTCCCCGGTCGGAGCTGACGAGCAGTACTTC.

This clone was seen just once. The V and J genes are TRBV28 and TRBJ1-4; D is unclear. Deletions cut 3 bases from V and 8 bases from J, with 16 bases between. The CDR3 has 15 amino acids. The germline V gene encodes CDR1 MDHEN and CDR2 SYDVKM. In nucleotides, the CDR3 is TGTGCCAGCAGTTTCGCCCCTCTTAGCAACGAAAAACTGTTTTTT. Protein: CASSFAPLSNEKLFF.

V is TRBV3-1 (or the pseudogene TRBV3-2) and J is TRBJ2-5, with D unclear. Germline V gene sequence: CDR1 LGHDT, CDR2 YNNKEL (reference sequence). The V end lost 2 bases, the J end lost 0 bases, and 4 bases lay between the germline ends. This CDR3 has 13 residues. The CDR3 DNA reads as TGTGCCAGCAGCCAAACCCACCAAGAGACCCAGTACTTC. It translates to CASSQTHQETQYF.

This sequence joins TRBV4-3 and TRBJ1-4; possibly TRBD1 for D (6 bases). CDR1 is LGHNA, CDR2 YSLEER, per germline. The CDR3 length is 16 residues. V was clipped by 0 bases and J by 8 bases, with 16 bases between them. CDR3 coding DNA: TGCGCCAGCAGCCAAGACCTCGGGGGCCTCGCCGAAAAACTGTTTTTT. It translates to CASSQDLGGLAEKLFF.

This clone was seen just once. CDR3 residues: CASIHLRANQPQHF. In DNA form, the CDR3 reads TGTGCCAGCATCCACCTAAGGGCCAATCAGCCCCAGCATTTT. The chain recombines TRBV28 with TRBJ1-5, with no clear D. This CDR3 region has 14 residues. The germline V gene encodes CDR1 MDHEN and CDR2 SYDVKM. V dropped 7 bases and J dropped 3 bases, with 13 bases sitting between them. The full variable domain, in which reference TRBV28 and TRBJ1-5 provide the parts outside the CDR3, is DVKVTQSSRYLVKRTGEKVFLECVQDMDHENMFWYRQDPGLGLRLIYFSYDVKMKEKGDIPEGYSVSREKKERFSLILESASTNQTSMYLCASIHLRANQPQHFGDGTRLSIL.

The gene calls are TRBV4-2 and TRBJ2-7; D is uncertain. Germline CDR1 is LGHNA and CDR2 is YNFKEQ. The CDR3 spans 12 residues. V lost 0 bases to trimming and J lost 7 bases, with 7 bases between them. In DNA, the CDR3 is TGTGCCAGCAGCCAAGATTGGCGGGAGCAGTACTTC. This translates into CASSQDWREQYF.

The J gene is TRBJ1-4, the V gene TRBV6-6; 9 bases align to TRBD1. This CDR3 is built from 15 residues. V lost 5 bases to trimming and J lost 7 bases; unmatched junction nucleotides: 8. The germline gives CDR1 MNHNY, CDR2 SVGAGI (reference sequence). The CDR3 region has the DNA TGTGCCAGCAGTAAGAGGGGGACAGGGTTTGAAAAACTGTTTTTT. Amino acids: CASSKRGTGFEKLFF.

This chain uses TRBV6-5 with TRBJ2-3, with D possibly TRBD1 on 5 matching bases. The V gene lost 8 bases and the J gene lost 3 bases, with 6 bases spanning the gap. The CDR3 runs to 11 residues. Germline assignment: CDR1 MNHEY and CDR2 SVGAGI. CDR3 sequence reads: CASGATDTQYF. The CDR3, as DNA: TGTGCCAGCGGGGCTACAGATACGCAGTATTTT.

This clone was detected once. CDR3 region: CASSPGARNTEAFF. The CDR3 nucleotides are TGCGCCAGCAGCCCGGGAGCCAGGAACACTGAAGCTTTCTTT. The V and J genes are TRBV4-3 and TRBJ1-1; D is undetermined. Per the germline V gene, CDR1 is LGHNA and CDR2 is YSLEER. Trimming removed 4 bases from V and 1 base from J, with 10 bases in between. The CDR3 loop spans 14 amino acids.

This sequence joins TRBV7-2 and TRBJ2-7; D is perhaps TRBD1 (5 bases). CDR3 size: 14 residues. Trimming cost V 0 bases and J 4 bases, with 10 bases left between them. Germline CDR1 is SGHTA and CDR2 is FQGNSA. The CDR3 reads CASSLAGPPYEQYF. CDR3 coding DNA: TGTGCCAGCAGCTTAGCGGGGCCCCCTTACGAGCAGTACTTC.

This chain connects TRBV7-2 to TRBJ2-3; D possibly corresponds to TRBD1 (6 bases). CDR1 SGHTA and CDR2 FQGNSA come from the germline V gene. The CDR3 runs to 14 residues. Trimming cost V 5 bases and J 4 bases, with 13 bases left between them. CDR3 coding DNA: TGTGCCAGCAGCCCGGGACAATTTGCAGATACGCAGTATTTT. Protein sequence: CASSPGQFADTQYF.

The V and J genes are TRBV5-1 and TRBJ2-2; TRBD1 matches at 10 bases. The CDR3 consists of 15 residues. Losses at the gene ends were 3 bases for V and 5 bases for J; bases not matched to a gene: 4. Per germline, CDR1 SGHRS and CDR2 YFSETQ. DNA of the CDR3: TGCGCCAGCAGCTCCGGGACAGGGGTTACCGGGGAGCTGTTTTTT. It translates to CASSSGTGVTGELFF.

This clone was recorded once. The chain recombines TRBV18 with TRBJ2-1, with D unclear. V dropped 6 bases and J dropped 0 bases, with 12 bases sitting between them. This CDR3 is built from 15 residues. Germline CDR1 and CDR2: KGHSH and LQKENI. DNA for the CDR3: TGTGCCAGCTCGCGTGAATACCCCTCCTACAATGAGCAGTTCTTC. Translation gives CASSREYPSYNEQFF.

This sequence joins TRBV7-2 and TRBJ1-2; D is perhaps TRBD1 (5 bases). The CDR3 runs to 15 residues. Germline V lookup: CDR1 SGHTA, CDR2 FQGNSA. V was clipped by 1 base and J by 7 bases, with 16 bases between them. CDR3 coding DNA: TGTGCCAGCAGCTTAGGGCAGGGTGGTTTGAGTGGCTACACCTTC. It specifies CASSLGQGGLSGYTF.

V usage is TRBV5-1 and J usage is TRBJ2-4; 9 nucleotides agree with TRBD1. The CDR3 has 18 residues. Losses at the gene ends were 3 bases for V and 2 bases for J; bases not matched to a gene: 12. Germline V CDR1 and CDR2: SGHRS, YFSETQ. The CDR3 reads CASSSTGQGFVTKNIQYF. CDR3 in DNA: TGCGCCAGCAGCTCAACGGGACAGGGATTTGTGACCAAAAACATTCAGTACTTC.

The rearrangement links TRBV3-1 (or the pseudogene TRBV3-2) to TRBJ2-7; possibly TRBD1 for D (6 bases). V shed 1 base and J shed 1 base, with 11 bases lying between them. This CDR3 is built from 15 residues. Germline-derived CDR1 and CDR2 are LGHDT and YNNKEL (reference sequence). The CDR3 DNA is TGTGCCAGCAGCCAAGTGGGGGCAGGGTCCTACGAGCAGTACTTC. This translates into CASSQVGAGSYEQYF.

The chain links TRBV27 to TRBJ2-7; D uncertain. Trimming took off 3 bases at V and 0 bases at J, with 9 bases between the two ends. The CDR3 has 14 amino acids. Germline V gene data show CDR1 as MNHEY and CDR2 as SMNVEV (reference sequence). In DNA form, the CDR3 reads TGTGCCAGCAGTTTGGACCGGAGCTCCTACGAGCAGTACTTC. Encoded protein: CASSLDRSSYEQYF.

This clone appeared a single time. V gene TRBV29-1 combines with J gene TRBJ1-4, with D unclear. Germline assignment: CDR1 SQVTM and CDR2 ANQGSEA. The CDR3 runs to 13 residues. V was trimmed by 5 bases and J by 3 bases, leaving 10 bases between them. The CDR3 sequence is CSVPGPSNEKLFF. CDR3 DNA: TGCAGCGTTCCAGGTCCATCTAATGAAAAACTGTTTTTT.

The rearrangement joins TRBV6-6 to TRBJ1-4, with TRBD1 identical over 11 bases. The germline CDR1 and CDR2 sequences are MNHNY and SVGAGI (reference sequence). Trimming cost V 6 bases and J 8 bases; bases outside gene matches: 5. The CDR3 covers 14 residues. CDR3 residues: CASRRDRGREKLFF. The CDR3 DNA sequence: TGTGCCAGCAGGCGGGACAGGGGGAGAGAAAAACTGTTTTTT.

This CDR3 is CASSLGQGAETQYF. The CDR3 region has the DNA TGCGCCAGCAGCTTGGGACAGGGGGCAGAGACCCAGTACTTC. The chain has TRBV5-1 and TRBJ2-5; 10 bases are a match to TRBD1. CDR1 SGHRS and CDR2 YFSETQ come from the germline V gene. V lost 0 bases and J lost 4; bases outside the gene matches: 0. The CDR3 extends over 14 amino acids.